The 11 T cell receptor beta chains below come from one sample, sequenced in a study of blood T cells in healthy people across ages. A sample-barcoded 5' primer and a J-beta primer mix were used in a second PCR of roughly 7 to 11 cycles. Each CDR3 protein is one row after TCRdb ran MiXCR on the 5' RACE reads. The profile covers roughly 680,000 distinct CDR3 sequences, with roughly half appearing a single time and roughly 14% taken by the ten largest. The source material was blood. These TCRs come from an elderly woman in good health.

On this clonotype: One junction end disagrees with the germline gene, perhaps due to a read error. The chain combines TRBV5-1 with TRBJ2-1; D might be TRBD1 or TRBD2, each matching 5 bases. The CDR3 extends over 14 amino acids. The germline V gene encodes CDR1 SGHRS and CDR2 YFSETQ. The CDR3 DNA sequence: TGCGCCAGCAGCTTGGGTGAGGGGATCAATAAGCAGTTCTTC. Encoded protein: CASSLGEGINKQFF.

The rearrangement uses TRBV29-1 and TRBJ2-1, with TRBD2 as a possible D gene (5 bases). The CDR3 sequence is 13 residues long. The V gene's germline CDR1 is SQVTM and CDR2 ANQGSEA. V was clipped by 6 bases and J by 3 bases, with 12 bases between them. The CDR3 nucleotides read TGCAGCGTCGTGGAGGTCGACTACAATGAGCAGTTCTTC. It specifies CSVVEVDYNEQFF.

The table lists this clonotype with many counts. The chain has TRBV28 and TRBJ2-5, with 7 bases lining up with TRBD1. With V trimmed by 2 bases and J by 11 bases, 14 bases remained unmatched. The CDR3 runs 15 residues. Germline lookup yields CDR1 MDHEN and CDR2 SYDVKM. The CDR3 DNA reads TGTGCCAGCAGTTTAGGGTCGGACAGGTCCAGGGAGCAGTACTTC. Translation: CASSLGSDRSREQYF. Variable domain in full (rest from reference TRBV28 and TRBJ2-5): DVKVTQSSRYLVKRTGEKVFLECVQDMDHENMFWYRQDPGLGLRLIYFSYDVKMKEKGDIPEGYSVSREKKERFSLILESASTNQTSMYLCASSLGSDRSREQYFGPGTRLLVL.

There are a few counts of this clonotype. This chain joins TRBV5-1 and TRBJ2-7, with D hard to call. CDR3 length: 14 residues. V lost 7 bases to trimming and J lost 0 bases, with 14 bases between them. Germline-derived CDR1 and CDR2 are SGHRS and YFSETQ. CDR3 protein: CASGRVLGSYEQYF. CDR3 nucleotides: TGCGCCAGCGGTCGAGTGTTAGGCTCCTACGAGCAGTACTTC. Supplemented by reference TRBV5-1 and TRBJ2-7, the full variable domain reads KAGVTQTPRYLIKTRGQQVTLSCSPISGHRSVSWYQQTPGQGLQFLFEYFSETQRNKGNFPGRFSGRQFSNSRSEMNVSTLELGDSALYLCASGRVLGSYEQYFGPGTRLTVT.

This clonotype was seen repeatedly, ten times or more. The chain couples TRBV18 to TRBJ2-5, with no clear D. Looked up from germline, CDR1 is KGHSH and CDR2 is LQKENI. Deletions cut 4 bases from V and 5 bases from J, with 11 bases between. The CDR3 spans 13 residues. The DNA of the CDR3 is TGTGCCAGCTCACTGTCGGAAAAGGAGACCCAGTACTTC. This translates into CASSLSEKETQYF.

In its sample, this clonotype was seen a few times. One end of the junction does not line up with germline, which may come from a read error. The V and J genes are TRBV5-1 and TRBJ1-3; D is undetermined. CDR1 SGHRS and CDR2 YFSETQ come from the germline V gene. CDR3 length: 14 amino acids. CDR3 nucleotides: TGTGCCAGCAGTTTAGGTGGCTCTGGAAACACCATATATTTT. The encoded protein is CASSLGGSGNTIYF.

The J gene is TRBJ2-7, the V gene TRBV12-3 or TRBV12-4; D unresolved. The CDR3 contains 14 residues. V was pared by 6 bases and J by 0 bases, with 12 bases between. CDR3 DNA: TGTGCCAGCAGCTTATCGGTGGCCTCCTACGAGCAGTACTTC. Translating it yields CASSLSVASYEQYF.

This clonotype has ten or more counts. V and J are TRBV3-1 and TRBJ2-7; TRBD2 might be the D (5 bases). This CDR3 is 14 amino acids long. V lost 4 bases and J lost 3, with 13 bases in between. Per the germline V gene, CDR1 is LGHDT and CDR2 is YNNKEL (reference sequence). The CDR3, as DNA: TGTGCCAGCAGCCCGGGGTTAGGAAACTACGAGCAGTACTTC. It translates to CASSPGLGNYEQYF.

The genes are TRBV20-1 and TRBJ1-1; no clear D gene. Trimming shortened V by 4 bases and J by 11 bases, and 5 bases separated the two germline ends. Germline V gives CDR1 DFQATT, CDR2 SNEGSKA (reference sequence). The CDR3 sequence is 8 residues long. The CDR3 nucleotides read TGCAGTGCTATGGAGGCTTTCTTT. It encodes CSAMEAFF.

The chain has TRBV27 and TRBJ2-3; D remains ambiguous. V was cut by 4 bases and J by 1 base, with 12 bases left in between. The CDR3 is 15 amino acids. Germline values: CDR1 MNHEY, CDR2 SMNVEV (reference sequence). CDR3 in DNA: TGTGCCAGCAGTTGCCGAAGGGTTGGCACAGATACGCAGTATTTT. Amino acids: CASSCRRVGTDTQYF.

A remark on this clonotype: A read error may be the cause here, since a much bigger clone is one base away. V gene TRBV29-1 combines with J gene TRBJ2-5; D remains ambiguous. The DNA end is more similar to TRBJ2-1, so the J call may be wrong. CDR3 size: 14 residues. Per germline, CDR1 SQVTM and CDR2 ANQGSEA. The CDR3 coding sequence is TGCAGCGTTGAAGATGTCGGGTACCAAGAGACCCAGTTCTTC. The encoded protein is CSVEDVGYQETQFF.